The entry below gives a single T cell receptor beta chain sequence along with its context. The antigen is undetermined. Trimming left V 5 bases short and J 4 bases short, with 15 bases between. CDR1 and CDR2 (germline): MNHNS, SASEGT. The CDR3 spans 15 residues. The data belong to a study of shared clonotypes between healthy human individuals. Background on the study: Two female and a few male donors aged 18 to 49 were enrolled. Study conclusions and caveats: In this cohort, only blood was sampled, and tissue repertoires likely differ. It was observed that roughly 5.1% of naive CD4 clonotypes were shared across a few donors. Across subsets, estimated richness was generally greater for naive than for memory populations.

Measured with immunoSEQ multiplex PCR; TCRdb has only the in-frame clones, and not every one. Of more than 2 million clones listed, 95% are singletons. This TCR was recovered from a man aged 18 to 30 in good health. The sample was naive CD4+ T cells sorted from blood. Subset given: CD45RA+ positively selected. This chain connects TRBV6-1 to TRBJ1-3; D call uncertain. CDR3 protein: CASSIGDLTGNTIYF. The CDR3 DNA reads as TGTGCCAGCAGTATTGGCGATCTCACCGGAAACACCATATATTTT.